The clone carrying this T cell receptor (beta chain) was observed many times. What it binds is unknown. This specimen comes from a study of molecular identifiers for immune sequencing clone quantification. Overall study: Naive CD8 cell RNA, from 20,000 or 100,000 cells, was split five ways in replicates, with four sequenced.

TCRdb processed the PCR reads anew with MiXCR; each CDR3 protein has one entry. This table holds some 100,000 distinct CDR3 sequences, around 19% found once. From germline, CDR1 is MNHEY and CDR2 SMNVEV (reference sequence). CDR3 length equals 15 residues. J lost 5 bases, V lost 2 bases, and 8 bases had no gene match. Study-wide points: Among effectors, clones above 20 RNA copies held over 99% of molecules; among naive cells, under 1%. A shared barcode on identical TCR molecules could lead to underestimated sizes for highly expanded clones.

J is TRBJ1-1 and V is TRBV27, with 7 bases aligning to TRBD1. Sequencing was done on a sample of naive CD8+ T cells from blood, with Jurkat cell RNA spiked in. As for subset: FACS-sorted CD8+CD4-CCR7+CD45RA+ naive T cells. The receptor was isolated from a human donor in good health. Some libraries in this study had Jurkat cell RNA spiked in. The CDR3 region is CASSLATGVFTEAFF. The DNA for the CDR3 is TGTGCCAGCAGTTTAGCCACAGGGGTGTTTACTGAAGCTTTCTTT.